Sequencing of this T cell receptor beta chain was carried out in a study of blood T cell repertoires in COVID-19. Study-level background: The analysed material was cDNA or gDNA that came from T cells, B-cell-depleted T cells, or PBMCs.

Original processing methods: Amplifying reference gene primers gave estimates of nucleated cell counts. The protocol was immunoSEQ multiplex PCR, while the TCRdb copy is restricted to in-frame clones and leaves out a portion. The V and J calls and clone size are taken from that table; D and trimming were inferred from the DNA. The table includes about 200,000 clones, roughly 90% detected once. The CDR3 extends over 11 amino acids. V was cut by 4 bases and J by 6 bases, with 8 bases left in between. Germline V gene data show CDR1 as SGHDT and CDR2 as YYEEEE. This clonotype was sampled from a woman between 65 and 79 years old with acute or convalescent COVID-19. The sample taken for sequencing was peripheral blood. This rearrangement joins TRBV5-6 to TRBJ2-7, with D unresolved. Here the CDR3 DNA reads TGTGCCAGCAGCCTGAAGAGCGAGCAGTACTTC. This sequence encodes CASSLKSEQYF. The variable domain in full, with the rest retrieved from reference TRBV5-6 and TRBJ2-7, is DAGVTQSPTHLIKTRGQQVTLRCSPKSGHDTVSWYQQALGQGPQFIFQYYEEEERQRGNFPDRFSGHQFPNYSSELNVNALLLGDSALYLCASSLKSEQYFGPGTRLTVT.